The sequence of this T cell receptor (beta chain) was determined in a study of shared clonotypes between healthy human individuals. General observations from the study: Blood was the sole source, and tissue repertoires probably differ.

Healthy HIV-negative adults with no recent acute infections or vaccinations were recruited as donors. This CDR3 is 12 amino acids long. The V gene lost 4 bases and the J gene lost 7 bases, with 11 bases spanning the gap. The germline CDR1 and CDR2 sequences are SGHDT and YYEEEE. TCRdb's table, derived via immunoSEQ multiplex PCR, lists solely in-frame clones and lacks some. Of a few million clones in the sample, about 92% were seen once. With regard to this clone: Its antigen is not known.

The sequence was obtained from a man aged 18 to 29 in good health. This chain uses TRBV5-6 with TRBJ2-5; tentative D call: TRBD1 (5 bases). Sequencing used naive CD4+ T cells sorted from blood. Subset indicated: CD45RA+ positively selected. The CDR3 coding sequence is TGTGCCAGCAGCAAGGGGTTTGCGACCCAGTACTTC. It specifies CASSKGFATQYF.